This TCR beta chain was captured in a study of Ad26.COV2.S vaccination and SARS-CoV-2 variants. Looking at the study overall: Enrollment placed the donor in the COV1001 Ad26.COV2.S trial arm.

Germline lookup yields CDR1 LGHDT and CDR2 YNNKEL (reference sequence). The CDR3 has 13 amino acids. V lost 2 bases, J lost 9 bases, and 11 bases lay in between. Points from the study as a whole: The TCR-based breadth and depth measures might underestimate overall T cell responses.

As to this clone: Its antigen is unidentified.

TCRdb's copy holds only in-frame clones and misses some; the assay was immunoSEQ multiplex PCR. The data contain about 350,000 clones, around nine tenths of them singletons. Regarding treatment: around 19 received Ad26.COV2.S at low or high dose, single or two shots; 5 received placebo; per-sample allocation not given. Sampling took place 63 days after the first vaccine or placebo injection. The TCR originated in a person between 18 and 59 years old who received the Ad26.COV2.S COVID-19 vaccine or a placebo. V usage is TRBV3-1 (or the pseudogene TRBV3-2) and J usage is TRBJ1-5; a possible D gene is TRBD1 (6 bases). The sample in question was peripheral blood, obtained in a trial of Ad26.COV2.S vaccine versus placebo. CDR3 nucleotide sequence: TGTGCCAGCAGCCAAAAGGGGACACGGCCCCAGCATTTT. Protein: CASSQKGTRPQHF.